This passage covers 26 T cell receptor beta chains from one sample sequenced in a study of blood T cell repertoires in COVID-19. Here immunoSEQ multiplex PCR was the method, and the copy in TCRdb shows in-frame clones only, minus some. The sample shows 65,000 to 90,000 clones, 89% of them seen only once. Sequencing was carried out using peripheral blood. Every receptor here comes from a man in his forties or fifties with acute or convalescent COVID-19.

CDR3 residues: CASSVLVVGQGREQYF. The CDR3 DNA sequence: TGTGCCAGCAGTGTTCTTGTAGTGGGACAGGGTCGCGAGCAGTACTTC. The J gene is TRBJ2-7, the V gene TRBV2; 9 positions agree with TRBD1. J was trimmed by 6 bases and V by 4 bases; bases with no gene match: 13. The CDR3 extends over 16 amino acids. The germline gives CDR1 SNHLY, CDR2 FYNNEI.

The V gene is TRBV5-4, the J gene TRBJ1-2; 8 bases agree with TRBD1. The junction had 11 bases not matched to a gene; V was cut back by 5 bases and J by 5 bases. CDR3 size: 15 residues. Germline CDR1 and CDR2: SGHNT and YYREEE (reference sequence). CDR3 DNA sequence: TGTGCCAGCAGATCCGGGACAGGCGCGGATTATGGCTACACCTTC. It yields the protein CASRSGTGADYGYTF. Together with reference TRBV5-4 and TRBJ1-2, the CDR3 gives the full variable domain: ETGVTQSPTHLIKTRGQQVTLRCSSQSGHNTVSWYQQALGQGPQFIFQYYREEENGRGNFPPRFSGLQFPNYSSELNVNALELDDSALYLCASRSGTGADYGYTFGSGTRLTVV.

The CDR3 bases are TGTGCCAGCAGCAAAAGCGGGGGGGCCGCAAATGAGCAGTTCTTC. Its protein product is CASSKSGGAANEQFF. This sequence joins TRBV14 and TRBJ2-1; 10 nucleotides line up with TRBD2. This CDR3 region has 15 residues. The V and J ends lost 5 bases and 7 bases, in that order; junction bases with no gene match: 8. The germline gives CDR1 SGHDN, CDR2 FVKESK. The full variable domain, completed using reference TRBV14 and TRBJ2-1, is EAGVTQFPSHSVIEKGQTVTLRCDPISGHDNLYWYRRVMGKEIKFLLHFVKESKQDESGMPNNRFLAERTGGTYSTLKVQPAELEDSGVYFCASSKSGGAANEQFFGPGTRLTVL.

This sequence joins TRBV13 and TRBJ2-7, with D unresolved. Looked up from germline, CDR1 is PRHDT and CDR2 is FYEKMQ (reference sequence). The CDR3 loop spans 12 amino acids. V was shortened by 5 bases and J by 4 bases, with 9 bases between the two germline ends. The CDR3: CASSRLTYEQYV. Here the CDR3 DNA reads TGTGCCAGCAGCCGTTTAACTTACGAGCAGTACGTC.

In its sample, this clone was seen once. The rearrangement joins TRBV5-1 to TRBJ1-1, with D perhaps TRBD1 (5 bases). Germline CDR1 and CDR2: SGHRS and YFSETQ. This CDR3 is 18 amino acids long. Trimming removed 5 bases at V and 6 bases at J, with 29 bases between. CDR3 sequence (DNA): TGCGCCAGCAGGAGAGGTAACAGGATCAAGTCGGAGGGTCCTGAAGCTTTCTTT. Its translation: CASRRGNRIKSEGPEAFF.

The V gene is TRBV2, the J gene TRBJ1-4; 10 nucleotides align to TRBD1. V shed 5 bases, J shed 7 bases, and the junction held 7 bases outside the gene matches. Per the germline V gene, CDR1 is SNHLY and CDR2 is FYNNEI. The CDR3 length is 15 residues. The CDR3 region has the DNA TGTGCCAGCAGTCGACAGGGGGCCCAGGCTGAAAAACTGTTTTTT. Its protein is CASSRQGAQAEKLFF.

This clone was picked up one time. This rearrangement joins TRBV5-1 to TRBJ1-1; TRBD1 agrees at 9 bases. With V trimmed by 2 bases and J by 1 base, 3 bases remained unmatched. From germline, CDR1 is SGHRS and CDR2 YFSETQ. CDR3 size: 15 residues. The CDR3 spells CASSLDRGRNTEAFF. In nucleotides, the CDR3 is TGCGCCAGCAGCTTAGACAGGGGGAGGAACACTGAAGCTTTCTTT.

V and J are TRBV29-1 and TRBJ1-1; 9 positions match TRBD1. CDR1 is SQVTM and CDR2 is ANQGSEA in the germline V gene. V lost 5 bases and J lost 1; bases outside the gene matches: 8. The CDR3 has 15 amino acids. CDR3 nucleotides: TGCAGCGTTAGTCCCGGGACAGGGCCGAACACTGAAGCTTTCTTT. Translated: CSVSPGTGPNTEAFF.

This clone was seen just once. The chain is built from TRBV24-1 and TRBJ1-1; tentative D call: TRBD1 (6 bases). V gave up 5 bases and J gave up 3 bases, with 9 bases separating them. The CDR3 covers 13 residues. The germline V gene has CDR1 KGHDR and CDR2 SFDVKD. The CDR3 DNA reads as TGTGCCACCAGTGCGGGGGGCGACACTGAAGCTTTCTTT. It yields the protein CATSAGGDTEAFF.

This clone has a single count. The rearrangement joins TRBV19 to TRBJ1-3, with D uncertain. CDR3 length equals 12 residues. The ends were cut back, 6 bases at V and 7 bases at J, with 10 bases in the middle. CDR1 is LNHDA, CDR2 SQIVND, per germline (reference sequence). CDR3 nucleotide sequence: TGTGCCAGTAGCATGACGGGGAACACCATATATTTT. Amino acids: CASSMTGNTIYF.

The V and J genes are TRBV15 and TRBJ1-6; 7 bases match TRBD1. The ends lost 3 bases at V and 6 bases at J; junction bases unmatched: 2. Germline CDR1 and CDR2: LNHNV and YYDKDF (reference sequence). The CDR3 sequence is 14 residues long. This CDR3 reads CATSRGTVNSPLHF. DNA of the CDR3: TGTGCCACCAGCAGGGGGACAGTTAATTCACCCCTCCACTTT.

The J gene is TRBJ1-4, the V gene TRBV2; D is possibly TRBD1 (6 bases). Trimming cost V 4 bases and J 1 base, with 16 bases left between them. Germline CDR1 and CDR2: SNHLY and FYNNEI. The CDR3 is 17 amino acids. CDR3 in DNA: TGTGCCAGCAGTGGGACAGAGTATTGGAAAACTAATGAAAAACTGTTTTTT. This translates into CASSGTEYWKTNEKLFF.

V and J are TRBV5-1 and TRBJ1-1, with 7 bases that match TRBD1. CDR3 length equals 14 residues. Unmatched junction bases numbered 9, after V lost 6 bases and J lost 4 bases. CDR1 SGHRS and CDR2 YFSETQ come from the germline V gene. The CDR3 loop is CASTLRGSSTEAFF. CDR3 bases: TGCGCCAGCACCCTCAGGGGGTCGAGCACTGAAGCTTTCTTT.

The chain has TRBV28 and TRBJ2-7; 8 bases agree with TRBD1. In germline, CDR1 is MDHEN, CDR2 SYDVKM. J gave up 4 bases and V 2 bases, and 7 bases lay outside the gene matches. The CDR3 is made up of 15 amino acids. The CDR3 DNA reads as TGTGCCAGCAGTTTAGGGGCAGGGGGCAGATACGAGCAGTACTTC. Translating it yields CASSLGAGGRYEQYF. The full variable domain, its missing parts supplied by reference TRBV28 and TRBJ2-7, is DVKVTQSSRYLVKRTGEKVFLECVQDMDHENMFWYRQDPGLGLRLIYFSYDVKMKEKGDIPEGYSVSREKKERFSLILESASTNQTSMYLCASSLGAGGRYEQYFGPGTRLTVT.

This clone has a handful of counts. V and J are TRBV5-6 and TRBJ1-2, with a tentative D call TRBD1 (6 bases). Germline V CDR1 and CDR2: SGHDT, YYEEEE. Trimming took 0 bases from V and 1 from J, leaving 7 bases between them. The CDR3 spans 14 residues. CDR3 sequence reads: CASSLGQVNYGYTF. The CDR3 coding sequence is TGTGCCAGCAGCTTGGGACAGGTTAACTATGGCTACACCTTC.

This clone has just one count. The genes are TRBV7-6 and TRBJ2-3, with D maybe TRBD2 (5 bases). Per germline, CDR1 SGHVS and CDR2 FNYEAQ. The V gene lost 4 bases and the J gene lost 0 bases, with 11 bases spanning the gap. The CDR3 spans 15 residues. This chain's CDR3 is CASSSLRTSTDTQYF. CDR3 bases: TGTGCCAGCAGCTCTCTTAGGACTAGCACAGATACGCAGTATTTT.

This chain links TRBV29-1 with TRBJ1-2; 11 bases are a match to TRBD1. Germline CDR1 reads SQVTM; CDR2 reads ANQGSEA. The CDR3 covers 14 residues. J lost 8 bases, V lost 3 bases, and 8 bases had no gene match. CDR3 loop: CSVDKGQGARGYTF. The CDR3 DNA is TGCAGCGTTGACAAAGGACAGGGGGCGCGCGGCTACACCTTC.

The chain couples TRBV9 to TRBJ1-3; 7 bases line up with TRBD1. This CDR3 contains 17 residues. Germline CDR1 SGDLS, CDR2 YYNGEE. The trim removed 0 bases at V and 1 base at J, leaving 7 bases unmatched. CDR3 sequence: CASSVVDRFPSGNTIYF. CDR3 DNA: TGTGCCAGCAGCGTAGTGGACAGGTTTCCGTCTGGAAACACCATATATTTT.

The chain joins TRBV28 to TRBJ2-5; 7 nucleotides match TRBD2. The CDR3 has 12 amino acids. CDR1 is MDHEN and CDR2 is SYDVKM in the germline V gene. J gave up 10 bases and V 6 bases, and 8 bases lay outside the gene matches. Written as DNA, the CDR3 is TGTGCCAGCAGCCGGGACTACTTACACCAGTACTTC. This encodes CASSRDYLHQYF. The variable domain in full, with the rest retrieved from reference TRBV28 and TRBJ2-5, is DVKVTQSSRYLVKRTGEKVFLECVQDMDHENMFWYRQDPGLGLRLIYFSYDVKMKEKGDIPEGYSVSREKKERFSLILESASTNQTSMYLCASSRDYLHQYFGPGTRLLVL.

The V gene is TRBV19, the J gene TRBJ2-3; 9 bases fit TRBD2. This CDR3 has 16 residues. Germline V CDR1 and CDR2: LNHDA, SQIVND (reference sequence). V was clipped by 3 bases and J by 1 base; unmatched bases: 5. The CDR3 sequence is CASSIAASGGTDTQYF. CDR3 DNA: TGTGCCAGTAGTATTGCGGCTAGCGGGGGCACAGATACGCAGTATTTT.

This chain uses TRBV29-1 with TRBJ1-1, with D possibly matching TRBD1 (6 bases). Trimming shortened V by 7 bases and J by 0 bases, and 9 bases separated the two germline ends. The CDR3 spans 12 residues. CDR1 and CDR2 from the germline V gene are SQVTM and ANQGSEA. The CDR3 region is CSGTVLNTEAFF. The CDR3 coding sequence is TGCAGCGGGACAGTCCTGAACACTGAAGCTTTCTTT. The whole variable domain, filled in from reference TRBV29-1 and TRBJ1-1, reads SAVISQKPSRDICQRGTSLTIQCQVDSQVTMMFWYRQQPGQSLTLIATANQGSEATYESGFVIDKFPISRPNLTFSTLTVSNMSPEDSSIYLCSGTVLNTEAFFGQGTRLTVV.

The genes are TRBV7-8 and TRBJ1-5; the D is unclear. Trimming removed 5 bases at V and 0 bases at J, with 17 bases between. CDR3 length equals 17 residues. Germline V gene data show CDR1 as SGHVS and CDR2 as FQNEAQ. The CDR3 region is CASSQKASTDSNQPQHF. DNA for the CDR3: TGTGCCAGCAGCCAAAAAGCCTCTACCGATAGCAATCAGCCCCAGCATTTT.

The genes are TRBV30 and TRBJ2-1, with 9 bases identical to TRBD1. Looked up from germline, CDR1 is GTSNPN and CDR2 is SVGIG (reference sequence). The V and J ends lost 2 bases and 9 bases, in that order; junction bases with no gene match: 5. The CDR3 runs to 13 residues. CDR3 DNA sequence: TGTGCCTGGAGTCAGGACAGGGGCCGTGAGCAGTTCTTC. Translating gives CAWSQDRGREQFF.

J is TRBJ1-1 and V is TRBV30, with TRBD1 identical over 9 bases. This CDR3 is built from 16 residues. The germline V gene encodes CDR1 GTSNPN and CDR2 SVGIG (reference sequence). V was pared by 3 bases and J by 2 bases, with 10 bases of the junction left unmatched. CDR3 residues: CAWREGGGQGNTEAFF. CDR3 sequence (DNA): TGTGCCTGGAGGGAAGGGGGGGGACAGGGCAACACTGAAGCTTTCTTT.

The CDR3 DNA sequence: TGTGCCAGCAGCTTAGCGCCTACAGGCGGAGATACGCAGTATTTT. Translation: CASSLAPTGGDTQYF. This sequence joins TRBV13 and TRBJ2-3, with D possibly matching TRBD1 (5 bases). The CDR3 totals 15 residues. V gave up 1 base and J gave up 5 bases, with 13 bases separating them. In germline, CDR1 is PRHDT, CDR2 FYEKMQ (reference sequence).

This chain links TRBV12-3 or TRBV12-4 with TRBJ1-2; the match to TRBD1 covers 8 bases. CDR3 length equals 12 residues. J was trimmed by 7 bases and V by 5 bases; bases with no gene match: 3. The DNA of the CDR3 is TGTGCCAGCAGTCAAGACAGGGGTGGCTACACCTTC. Amino acid sequence: CASSQDRGGYTF.